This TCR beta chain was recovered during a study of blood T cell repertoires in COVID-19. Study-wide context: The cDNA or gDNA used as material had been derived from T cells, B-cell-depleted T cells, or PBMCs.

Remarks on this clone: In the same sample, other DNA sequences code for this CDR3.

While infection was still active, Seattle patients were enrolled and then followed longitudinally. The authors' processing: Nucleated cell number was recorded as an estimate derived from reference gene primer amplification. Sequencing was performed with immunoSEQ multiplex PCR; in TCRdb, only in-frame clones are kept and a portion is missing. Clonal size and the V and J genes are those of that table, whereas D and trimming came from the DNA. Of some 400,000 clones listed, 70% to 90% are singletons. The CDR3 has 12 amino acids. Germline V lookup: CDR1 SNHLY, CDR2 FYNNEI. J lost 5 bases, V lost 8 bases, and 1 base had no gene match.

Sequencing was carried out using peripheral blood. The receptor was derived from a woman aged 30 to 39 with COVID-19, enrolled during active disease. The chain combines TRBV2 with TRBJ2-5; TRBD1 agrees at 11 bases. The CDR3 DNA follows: TGTGCCAGCCGGGACAGGGGGGAGACCCAGTACTTC. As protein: CASRDRGETQYF.